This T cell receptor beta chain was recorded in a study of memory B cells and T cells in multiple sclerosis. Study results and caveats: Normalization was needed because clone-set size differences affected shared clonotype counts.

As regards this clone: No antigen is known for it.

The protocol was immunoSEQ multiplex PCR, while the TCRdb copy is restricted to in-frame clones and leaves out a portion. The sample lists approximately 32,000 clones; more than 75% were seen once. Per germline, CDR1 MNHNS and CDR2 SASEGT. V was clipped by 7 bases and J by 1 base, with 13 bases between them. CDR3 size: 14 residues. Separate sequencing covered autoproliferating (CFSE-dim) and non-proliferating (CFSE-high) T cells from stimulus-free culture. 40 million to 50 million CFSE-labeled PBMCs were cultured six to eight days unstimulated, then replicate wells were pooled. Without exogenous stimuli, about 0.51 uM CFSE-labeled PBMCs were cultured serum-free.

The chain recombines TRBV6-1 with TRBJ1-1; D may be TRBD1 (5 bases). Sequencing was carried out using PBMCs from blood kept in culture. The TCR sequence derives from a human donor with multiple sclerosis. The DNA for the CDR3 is TGTGCCAGCACTCCGGGGAGGGGGAACACTGAAGCTTTCTTT. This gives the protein CASTPGRGNTEAFF.